These 8 T cell receptor beta chains came from one sample sequenced in a study of T cell changes during pregnancy in multiple sclerosis. The table came from immunoSEQ multiplex PCR; TCRdb's copy has only in-frame clones and leaves some out. The table lists under 65,000 clones, more than 90% of them singletons. Source: peripheral blood, taken in the first trimester of pregnancy. Receptor source: a female donor in good health, enrolled as a control in a pregnancy study.

The rearrangement joins TRBV29-1 to TRBJ2-2, with a tentative D call TRBD1 (5 bases). The CDR3 totals 12 residues. Germline CDR1 reads SQVTM; CDR2 reads ANQGSEA. V was shortened by 8 bases and J by 7 bases, with 14 bases between the two germline ends. DNA of the CDR3: TGCAGCTTCAGGGTTTTTAGCGGGGAGCTGTTTTTT. Its translation is CSFRVFSGELFF.

V is TRBV5-1 and J is TRBJ2-7; the match to TRBD1 covers 7 bases. Looked up from germline, CDR1 is SGHRS and CDR2 is YFSETQ. The CDR3 totals 14 residues. After removal of 1 base from V and 3 bases from J, the junction contained 4 bases not matched to a gene. As DNA, the CDR3 is TGCGCCAGCAGCTTGAGCCAGGGGGTCTACGAGCAGTACTTC. It yields the protein CASSLSQGVYEQYF.

This rearrangement joins TRBV6-1 to TRBJ1-3; D gene uncertain. This CDR3 region has 14 residues. The V gene lost 5 bases and the J gene lost 1 base, with 9 bases spanning the gap. Per the germline V gene, CDR1 is MNHNS and CDR2 is SASEGT. Here the CDR3 DNA reads TGTGCCAGCAGTCCGGGTCCGTCTGGAAACACCATATATTTT. It yields the protein CASSPGPSGNTIYF.

The rearrangement joins TRBV5-6 to TRBJ2-3, with 8 bases lining up with TRBD1. This CDR3 has 13 amino acids. The V segment lost 7 bases and the J segment 4 bases; nucleotides outside the gene matches: 5. From germline, CDR1 is SGHDT and CDR2 YYEEEE. Written as DNA, the CDR3 is TGTGCCAGCCTGTCACAGGGGGCAGATACGCAGTATTTT. It yields the protein CASLSQGADTQYF.

The chain combines TRBV4-1 with TRBJ2-3; 10 bases agree with TRBD2. V trimming: 2 bases; J trimming: 4 bases; junction bases outside the gene matches: 9. The CDR3 covers 17 residues. CDR1 MGHRA and CDR2 YSYEKL come from the germline V gene. CDR3 sequence reads: CASSQLSSGSGSDTQYF. The DNA for the CDR3 is TGCGCCAGCAGCCAATTGTCTAGCGGGAGTGGGTCAGATACGCAGTATTTT.

V gene TRBV4-3 combines with J gene TRBJ2-7, with D tentatively TRBD2 (5 bases). This CDR3 is 15 amino acids long. V lost 3 bases and J lost 4, with 16 bases in between. Germline V gives CDR1 LGHNA, CDR2 YSLEER. CDR3 nucleotides: TGCGCCAGCAGCCATCGTCCAACTAGTGATTACGAGCAGTACTTC. Protein sequence: CASSHRPTSDYEQYF.

The chain has TRBV27 and TRBJ2-6; no definite D call. The V end lost 2 bases, the J end lost 0 bases, and 14 bases lay between the germline ends. CDR3 length: 18 amino acids. Germline V gives CDR1 MNHEY, CDR2 SMNVEV (reference sequence). CDR3 nucleotides: TGTGCCAGCAGTTTAATTGCACTACCTTACTCTGGGGCCAACGTCCTGACTTTC. As protein: CASSLIALPYSGANVLTF.

The chain has TRBV2 and TRBJ1-2; the D gene is possibly TRBD1 (6 bases). The CDR3 consists of 14 residues. V lost 7 bases, J lost 8 bases, and 20 bases lay in between. Germline V gene sequence: CDR1 SNHLY, CDR2 FYNNEI. As DNA, the CDR3 is TGTGCCAGCAATAGCCGGGACATGGGGTCAGGCTACACCTTC. It translates to CASNSRDMGSGYTF.